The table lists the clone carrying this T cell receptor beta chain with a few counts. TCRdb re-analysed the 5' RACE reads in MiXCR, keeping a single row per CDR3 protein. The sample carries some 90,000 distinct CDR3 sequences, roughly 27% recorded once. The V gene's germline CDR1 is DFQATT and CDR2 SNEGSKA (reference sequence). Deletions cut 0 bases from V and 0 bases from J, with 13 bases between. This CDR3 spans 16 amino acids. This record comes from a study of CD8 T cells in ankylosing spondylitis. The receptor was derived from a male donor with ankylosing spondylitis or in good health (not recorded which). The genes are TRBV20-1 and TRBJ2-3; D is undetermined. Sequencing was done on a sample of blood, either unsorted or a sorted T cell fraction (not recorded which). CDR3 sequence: CSARDRVRSSTDTQYF. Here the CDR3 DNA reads TGCAGTGCTAGAGATCGGGTCAGATCTAGCACAGATACGCAGTATTTT.